These 9 T cell receptor beta chains share one sample of origin, sequenced in a study of T cell changes during pregnancy in multiple sclerosis. Only in-frame clones appear in the TCRdb table, and some are missing; sequencing was by immunoSEQ multiplex PCR. The sample contains 45,000 or so clones, more than 85% of which appear only once. The sequences come from CD8+ T cells from peripheral blood mononuclear cells, collected after pregnancy. The receptors were gathered from a female donor with multiple sclerosis, enrolled in a pregnancy study.

This clone has just a few counts. The chain employs TRBV7-9 and TRBJ1-1; no clear D gene. V was clipped by 5 bases and J by 2 bases, with 9 bases between them. The germline V gene has CDR1 SEHNR and CDR2 FQNEAQ (reference sequence). CDR3 length: 13 residues. The CDR3 sequence is CASSRTANTEAFF. CDR3 DNA sequence: TGTGCCAGCAGCCGAACTGCTAACACTGAAGCTTTCTTT.

The rearrangement joins TRBV4-1 to TRBJ2-7; 9 bases are shared with TRBD1. Germline CDR1 and CDR2: MGHRA and YSYEKL. V was clipped by 1 base and J by 4 bases; unmatched bases: 2. CDR3 length equals 14 residues. CDR3 coding DNA: TGCGCCAGCAGCCAAGGGGACAGGGCTTACGAGCAGTACTTC. Its protein product is CASSQGDRAYEQYF.

This chain uses TRBV12-5 with TRBJ1-5, with a weak D call TRBD1 (5 bases). The germline V and J ends were trimmed by 6 bases and 6 bases, with 15 bases remaining between them. Germline values: CDR1 LGHNT, CDR2 FRNRAP. CDR3 length: 14 amino acids. The CDR3 spells CASGLGQGSQPQHF. CDR3 coding DNA: TGTGCTAGTGGCCTGGGGCAGGGTAGTCAGCCCCAGCATTTT.

The rearrangement links TRBV9 to TRBJ1-1; D remains unclear. Germline CDR1 and CDR2: SGDLS and YYNGEE. This CDR3 comprises 14 residues. Trimming took off 3 bases at V and 1 base at J, with 10 bases between the two ends. CDR3 DNA: TGTGCCAGCAGCGCCCCCAGAGGGAACACTGAAGCTTTCTTT. Amino acids: CASSAPRGNTEAFF.

The V call is TRBV4-3, the J call TRBJ1-2, with 7 positions matching TRBD1. The V gene end was trimmed by 2 bases and the J gene end by 1 base; junction bases not matched to a gene: 7. Per germline, CDR1 LGHNA and CDR2 YSLEER. This CDR3 is 16 amino acids long. The DNA for the CDR3 is TGCGCCAGCAGCCAACCCGGGACAGAAGTTAACTATGGCTACACCTTC. Translating it yields CASSQPGTEVNYGYTF.

This chain joins TRBV27 and TRBJ2-1; maybe TRBD2 (6 bases). V lost 0 bases and J 4 bases, leaving 10 bases between the germline ends. Per germline, CDR1 MNHEY and CDR2 SMNVEV (reference sequence). CDR3 length equals 15 residues. CDR3 in DNA: TGTGCCAGCAGTTTATCGACGACTAGTTACAATGAGCAGTTCTTC. It encodes CASSLSTTSYNEQFF.

In its sample, this clone was seen once. The J gene is TRBJ1-1, the V gene TRBV7-9; no firm D call. Germline CDR1 reads SEHNR; CDR2 reads FQNEAQ (reference sequence). V lost 1 base, J lost 1 base, and 7 bases lay in between. The CDR3 runs to 14 residues. CDR3 DNA: TGTGCCAGCAGCTTAGTTATCGGGAACACTGAAGCTTTCTTT. It translates to CASSLVIGNTEAFF.

The V call is TRBV30, the J call TRBJ2-3; tentative D call: TRBD2 (5 bases). V dropped 3 bases and J dropped 4 bases, with 14 bases sitting between them. Germline-derived CDR1 and CDR2 are GTSNPN and SVGIG (reference sequence). This CDR3 region has 14 residues. The CDR3 sequence is CAWRVLEGPDTQYF. The CDR3 DNA follows: TGTGCCTGGAGGGTTCTAGAGGGCCCAGATACGCAGTATTTT.

V and J are TRBV5-6 and TRBJ2-6; a possible D gene is TRBD1 (5 bases). Germline V CDR1 and CDR2: SGHDT, YYEEEE. The germline V and J ends were trimmed by 4 bases and 0 bases, with 11 bases remaining between them. This CDR3 is 16 amino acids long. The CDR3 sequence: CASSHDSDSGANVLTF. The CDR3 DNA sequence: TGTGCCAGCAGCCATGACAGTGACTCTGGGGCCAACGTCCTGACTTTC. The full variable domain, with the rest looked up from reference TRBV5-6 and TRBJ2-6, is DAGVTQSPTHLIKTRGQQVTLRCSPKSGHDTVSWYQQALGQGPQFIFQYYEEEERQRGNFPDRFSGHQFPNYSSELNVNALLLGDSALYLCASSHDSDSGANVLTFGAGSRLTVL.